The clone carrying this T cell receptor (beta chain) has at least ten counts. What it binds is unknown. This record belongs to a study of CD8 T cells in ankylosing spondylitis. Findings and limits, study-wide: Disease-linked clones reportedly showed significant enrichment in matched ankylosing spondylitis synovial fluid. Several highly homologous variants made up a TCR beta motif, and this motif appeared characteristic of ankylosing spondylitis blood.

TCRdb re-called the 5' RACE reads with MiXCR, one entry per CDR3 protein. Of around 150,000 distinct CDR3 sequences in the sample, roughly 31% were seen once. The V segment lost 1 base and the J segment 4 bases; nucleotides outside the gene matches: 3. The CDR3 extends over 15 amino acids. Germline V gene sequence: CDR1 MGHRA, CDR2 YSYEKL. The sequenced sample was synovial fluid, either unsorted or a sorted T cell fraction (not recorded which). This receptor was obtained from a male donor with ankylosing spondylitis. This sequence joins TRBV4-1 and TRBJ2-7; TRBD2 aligns across 11 bases. CDR3 loop: CASSQGLAGGYEQYF. In DNA, the CDR3 is TGCGCCAGCAGCCAAGGATTAGCGGGAGGGTACGAGCAGTACTTC.